This T cell receptor beta chain was retrieved from a study of blood T cell repertoires in COVID-19. Overall study context: PBMCs, B-cell-depleted T cells, or T cells were the source of the cDNA or gDNA that made up the material.

As originally analysed: Using reference gene primer amplification, nucleated cell counts were estimated. Clones were read by immunoSEQ multiplex PCR, and TCRdb kept only the in-frame ones, dropping some. V and J calls and clone size are given by that table; D and trimming were obtained from the DNA. The repertoire holds some 96,000 clones, around 85% seen once, with 13% in the top ten. The CDR3 contains 14 residues. Trimming at V came to 4 bases and at J to 1 base, leaving 2 bases not matched to a gene. Germline assignment: CDR1 SGHRS and CDR2 YFSETQ. This receptor was taken from a man aged 50 or older with active or convalescent COVID-19. The sequenced sample consisted of peripheral blood. The chain employs TRBV5-1 and TRBJ2-3, with 8 bases lining up with TRBD2. The CDR3 loop is CASSLAGGTDTQYF. The DNA for the CDR3 is TGCGCCAGCAGCCTAGCGGGCGGCACAGATACGCAGTATTTT.